This passage covers 19 T cell receptor beta chains from one sample sequenced in a study of blood T cell repertoires in COVID-19. Produced via immunoSEQ multiplex PCR; TCRdb's table is partial and in-frame only. The repertoire holds 150,000 to 200,000 clones, 80% to 90% seen once, with over 12% in the top ten. Material: PBMCs or T cells enriched from blood (not recorded which). Source of these receptors: a man aged 50 to 59 who had recovered from COVID-19.

This clone was found a few times. The chain uses TRBV7-9 and TRBJ2-7, with TRBD1 matching 9 bases. CDR1 and CDR2 from the germline V gene are SEHNR and FQNEAQ (reference sequence). After removal of 6 bases from V and 2 bases from J, the junction contained 5 bases not matched to a gene. The CDR3 sequence is 14 residues long. The CDR3 DNA is TGTGCCAGCAGTGCGGGACAGGGCGCCTACGAGCAGTACTTC. Translated: CASSAGQGAYEQYF. The full variable domain, its missing parts supplied by reference TRBV7-9 and TRBJ2-7, is DTGVSQNPRHKITKRGQNVTFRCDPISEHNRLYWYRQTLGQGPEFLTYFQNEAQLEKSRLLSDRFSAERPKGSFSTLEIQRTEQGDSAMYLCASSAGQGAYEQYFGPGTRLTVT.

The chain is built from TRBV5-1 and TRBJ1-1; 11 nucleotides align to TRBD1. Germline loops: CDR1 SGHRS, CDR2 YFSETQ. CDR3 length equals 14 residues. The J segment lost 7 bases and the V segment lost 6 bases, leaving 8 bases of the junction unmatched. CDR3 nucleotide sequence: TGCGCCAGCAACTCGGGGACAGGGGGGAATGAAGCTTTCTTT. Its translation is CASNSGTGGNEAFF.

The J gene is TRBJ1-2, the V gene TRBV6-5, with D perhaps matching TRBD1 (6 bases). CDR3 length equals 14 residues. The germline V gene encodes CDR1 MNHEY and CDR2 SVGAGI. Trimming removed 2 bases from V and 4 bases from J, with 11 bases in between. CDR3 bases: TGTGCCAGCAGTTACGCCCCAGGGGCCTATGGCTACACCTTC. Protein: CASSYAPGAYGYTF.

This clone was counted once. The chain employs TRBV2 and TRBJ1-4, with 9 bases identical to TRBD1. The length of the CDR3 is 15 residues. From germline, CDR1 is SNHLY and CDR2 FYNNEI. V was pared by 6 bases and J by 5 bases, with 7 bases of the junction left unmatched. The CDR3 is CASRRRTGENEKLFF. The CDR3 DNA reads as TGTGCCAGCAGACGACGGACAGGGGAGAATGAAAAACTGTTTTTT. Together with reference TRBV2 and TRBJ1-4, the CDR3 gives the full variable domain: EPEVTQTPSHQVTQMGQEVILRCVPISNHLYFYWYRQILGQKVEFLVSFYNNEISEKSEIFDDQFSVERPDGSNFTLKIRSTKLEDSAMYFCASRRRTGENEKLFFGSGTQLSVL.

This rearrangement joins TRBV24-1 to TRBJ2-3; unclear D gene. Between the trimmed V and J ends, which lost 1 base and 3 bases, there was a span of 10 bases. This CDR3 is 15 amino acids long. Per germline, CDR1 KGHDR and CDR2 SFDVKD. CDR3 sequence reads: CATSDFGSGTDTQYF. The CDR3 nucleotides are TGTGCCACCAGTGATTTTGGATCAGGTACAGATACGCAGTATTTT.

This sequence joins TRBV5-1 and TRBJ2-5; D is perhaps TRBD1 (5 bases). The CDR3 contains 16 residues. V was trimmed by 0 bases and J by 1 base, leaving 13 bases between them. The germline gives CDR1 SGHRS, CDR2 YFSETQ. The CDR3 bases are TGCGCCAGCAGCTTGGCAGGGTTTGGAGCCCAAGAGACCCAGTACTTC. Translated: CASSLAGFGAQETQYF.

This clone was found once. This sequence joins TRBV28 and TRBJ1-2; D gene uncertain. Per germline, CDR1 MDHEN and CDR2 SYDVKM. This CDR3 has 11 amino acids. V lost 2 bases and J 12 bases, leaving 10 bases between the germline ends. The CDR3 DNA follows: TGTGCCAGCAGTTTAGGAGATCCAAACACCTTC. This codes for CASSLGDPNTF.

J is TRBJ1-1 and V is TRBV12-1; the table gives TRBD1 as D, unverified against the DNA. TRBV12-1 is noted as a pseudogene. The CDR3 covers 15 residues. CDR3 sequence: CASSFATVKNTEAFF. For the CDR3, the DNA is TGTGCCAGCAGCTTTGCGACAGTAAAGAACACTGAAGCTTTCTTT.

This sequence joins TRBV2 and TRBJ2-6, with 11 bases identical to TRBD1. V dropped 7 bases and J dropped 3; count of bases not matched to a gene: 8. The CDR3 spans 17 residues. Looked up from germline, CDR1 is SNHLY and CDR2 is FYNNEI. The CDR3 DNA sequence: TGTGCCAGCATACAGGACAGGGGGCAGGGTGGGGCCAACGTCCTGACTTTC. Its protein is CASIQDRGQGGANVLTF.

The CDR3 spells CASRSTGRNEKLFF. In nucleotides, the CDR3 is TGTGCCAGCAGGTCGACAGGACGTAATGAAAAACTGTTTTTT. The rearrangement uses TRBV27 and TRBJ1-4, with a possible D match to TRBD1 (6 bases). The CDR3 spans 14 residues. Trimming removed 6 bases at V and 4 bases at J, with 12 bases between. In germline, CDR1 is MNHEY, CDR2 SMNVEV (reference sequence).

For the CDR3, the DNA is TGTGCCACCAGTGATGACACAGGGAACACCGGGGAGCTGTTTTTT. Its protein product is CATSDDTGNTGELFF. The genes are TRBV24-1 and TRBJ2-2, with a weak D call TRBD1 (5 bases). V lost 3 bases and J 1 base, leaving 8 bases between the germline ends. The CDR3 runs 15 residues. Looked up from germline, CDR1 is KGHDR and CDR2 is SFDVKD.

The genes are TRBV3-1 (or the pseudogene TRBV3-2) and TRBJ1-3; D possibly corresponds to TRBD1 (6 bases). CDR1 is LGHDT and CDR2 is YNNKEL in the germline V gene (reference sequence). Trimming shortened V by 6 bases and J by 0 bases, and 9 bases separated the two germline ends. This CDR3 comprises 14 residues. CDR3 amino acids: CASSDRISGNTIYF. Here the CDR3 DNA reads TGTGCCAGCAGTGACAGGATCTCTGGAAACACCATATATTTT.

The chain employs TRBV4-2 and TRBJ1-3; D is possibly TRBD1 (6 bases). The V end was cut by 0 bases, the J end by 9 bases, with 12 bases between. Germline V gene data show CDR1 as LGHNA and CDR2 as YNFKEQ. The CDR3 contains 14 residues. CDR3 sequence reads: CASSQDLDSGTIYF. The CDR3 bases are TGTGCCAGCAGCCAAGACCTGGACAGTGGCACCATATATTTT.

The chain links TRBV7-6 to TRBJ2-5; 7 bases align to TRBD1. The CDR3 has 16 amino acids. Germline CDR1 and CDR2: SGHVS and FNYEAQ. V was pared by 1 base and J by 1 base, with 6 bases of the junction left unmatched. For the CDR3, the DNA is TGTGCCAGCAGCTTAGGTAGGGGGCGAGGCCAAGAGACCCAGTACTTC. It codes for CASSLGRGRGQETQYF.

The CDR3 sequence: CASSQDRTGGLYF. In nucleotides, the CDR3 is TGCGCCAGCAGCCAAGATAGGACAGGGGGATTGTACTTC. This chain uses TRBV4-1 with TRBJ2-4; TRBD1 matches at 10 bases. This CDR3 has 13 amino acids. With 0 bases clipped from V and 15 bases from J, the junction kept 5 bases outside the gene matches. The V gene's germline CDR1 is MGHRA and CDR2 YSYEKL.

This sequence joins TRBV3-1 (or the pseudogene TRBV3-2) and TRBJ1-6; possibly TRBD1 for D (5 bases). The ends were cut back, 1 base at V and 6 bases at J, with 7 bases in the middle. The CDR3 is made up of 14 amino acids. Germline lookup yields CDR1 LGHDT and CDR2 YNNKEL (reference sequence). Here the CDR3 DNA reads TGTGCCAGCAGCCAAGGAAGGGGTAATTCACCCCTCCACTTT. Protein: CASSQGRGNSPLHF.

J is TRBJ2-5 and V is TRBV7-3, with TRBD2 matching 14 bases. The J segment lost 3 bases and the V segment lost 5 bases, leaving 2 bases of the junction unmatched. This CDR3 contains 15 residues. Per the germline V gene, CDR1 is SGHTA and CDR2 is FQGTGA. The CDR3 spells CASSMTSGGEETQYF. For the CDR3, the DNA is TGTGCCAGCAGCATGACTAGCGGGGGGGAAGAGACCCAGTACTTC.

V usage is TRBV28 and J usage is TRBJ1-6, with D possibly matching TRBD1 (5 bases). From germline, CDR1 is MDHEN and CDR2 SYDVKM. With 6 bases removed from V and 1 base from J, the gap between germline ends came to 13 bases. The length of the CDR3 is 16 residues. In DNA form, the CDR3 reads TGTGCCAGCAGACACGGGGGAGAGTCCTATAATTCACCCCTCCACTTT. Amino acids: CASRHGGESYNSPLHF.

The chain is built from TRBV6-5 and TRBJ1-2; 10 bases match TRBD1. The V gene end was trimmed by 6 bases and the J gene end by 7 bases; junction bases not matched to a gene: 8. Germline CDR1 MNHEY, CDR2 SVGAGI. The CDR3 loop spans 14 amino acids. The CDR3 region is CASRRDRGLSGYTF. CDR3 DNA sequence: TGTGCCAGCAGGAGGGACAGGGGATTGAGTGGCTACACCTTC.